Listed below are T cell receptor beta chains from one sample, sequenced in a study of T-cell reconstitution after alpha-beta-depleted transplantation in children. From the PCR reads, TCRdb called clonotypes with MiXCR, one entry per CDR3 protein. Counted here are some 200,000 distinct CDR3 sequences, around 7.7% occurring once; the ten biggest clones make up 35%. Sequenced here: PBMCs, mostly from graft donor cells, sampled 360 days after TCRalphabeta/CD19-depleted stem cell transplant. All receptors come from a male patient between 2 and 10 years old who had a stem cell transplant for acute myeloid leukemia, so the T cells may come from the graft donor. Both conserved end residues are part of each CDR3. The order of the fields is D gene, clone size, J gene, V gene, CDR3 protein, CDR3 DNA. A D gene is named only where the DNA matches it firmly. Clone size is shown for a subset of rows, as once, few, many or a class of expanded clone.

>NA|NA|TRBJ2-5|TRBV6-1
CASTHPGHQETQYF
TGTGCCAGCACTCACCCGGGACATCAAGAGACCCAGTACTTC
>NA|few|TRBJ2-5|TRBV5-1
CASSTPTLQETQYF
TGCGCCAGCAGCACCCCGACACTCCAAGAGACCCAGTACTTC
>TRBD1|once|TRBJ2-3|TRBV24-1
CATSDSGTGEHTQYF
TGTGCCACCAGTGATTCCGGGACAGGGGAGCATACGCAGTATTTT
>NA|many|TRBJ2-7|TRBV7-2
CASSPRSFEQYF
TGTGCCAGCAGCCCGCGGTCGTTCGAGCAGTACTTC
>TRBD1|NA|TRBJ1-1|TRBV5-1
CASSLGDRGYTEAFF
TGCGCCAGCAGCTTGGGGGACAGGGGATACACTGAAGCTTTCTTT
>NA|NA|TRBJ1-5|TRBV6-2/TRBV6-3
CASRPIAKGPNQPQHF
TGTGCCAGCAGACCCATCGCGAAGGGCCCCAATCAGCCCCAGCATTTT
>NA|NA|TRBJ1-1|TRBV20-1
CSAKTAPAEAFF
TGCAGTGCTAAAACAGCTCCGGCTGAAGCTTTCTTT
>NA|many|TRBJ2-4|TRBV12-3/TRBV12-4
CASSRVDIQYF
TGTGCCAGCAGCAGGGTGGACATTCAGTACTTC
>TRBD1|NA|TRBJ1-1|TRBV28
CASSLSGGQEGTEAFF
TGTGCCAGCAGTTTATCAGGGGGCCAGGAGGGGACTGAAGCTTTCTTT
>NA|many|TRBJ2-3|TRBV7-9
CASSLGGRDTQYF
TGTGCCAGCAGCTTAGGGGGCAGGGATACGCAGTATTTT
>NA|many|TRBJ2-1|TRBV29-1
CSARQYNEQFF
TGCAGCGCACGACAGTACAATGAGCAGTTCTTC
>NA|NA|TRBJ2-3|TRBV5-5
CASSSLRAATDTQYF
TGTGCCAGCAGCTCCCTTCGGGCCGCCACAGATACGCAGTATTTT
>NA|many|TRBJ2-1|TRBV29-1
CSGQEDQPYNEQFF
TGCAGCGGACAAGAGGATCAACCTTACAATGAGCAGTTCTTC
>TRBD2|NA|TRBJ2-1|TRBV10-3
CAISESWGGGENEQFF
TGTGCCATCAGTGAGTCTTGGGGGGGAGGTGAGAATGAGCAGTTCTTC
>NA|few|TRBJ1-2|TRBV20-1
CSARVGGPDYGYTF
TGCAGTGCTAGGGTTGGGGGACCCGACTATGGCTACACCTTC
>NA|few|TRBJ1-2|TRBV29-1
CSVELGLLLGTF
TGCAGCGTTGAGCTGGGACTCCTGTTGGGCACCTTC
>NA|NA|TRBJ2-1|TRBV29-1
CSVEGGAANEQFF
TGCAGCGTTGAGGGGGGGGCGGCTAATGAGCAGTTCTTC
>TRBD1|NA|TRBJ2-5|TRBV12-3/TRBV12-4
CASSPRQGYETQYF
TGTGCCAGCAGTCCTCGACAGGGCTACGAGACCCAGTACTTC
>NA|NA|TRBJ2-3|TRBV5-1
CASRRSGTGLYRNTQYF
TGCGCCAGCAGACGGTCCGGGACTGGTCTCTACCGGAATACGCAGTATTTT
>NA|many|TRBJ1-2|TRBV10-3
CAISPHGSVSFVYTF
TGTGCCATCAGCCCCCACGGGTCCGTTTCTTTTGTCTACACCTTC
>NA|few|TRBJ1-1|TRBV9
CASSVEMEMNTEAFF
TGTGCCAGCAGCGTAGAAATGGAGATGAACACTGAAGCTTTCTTT